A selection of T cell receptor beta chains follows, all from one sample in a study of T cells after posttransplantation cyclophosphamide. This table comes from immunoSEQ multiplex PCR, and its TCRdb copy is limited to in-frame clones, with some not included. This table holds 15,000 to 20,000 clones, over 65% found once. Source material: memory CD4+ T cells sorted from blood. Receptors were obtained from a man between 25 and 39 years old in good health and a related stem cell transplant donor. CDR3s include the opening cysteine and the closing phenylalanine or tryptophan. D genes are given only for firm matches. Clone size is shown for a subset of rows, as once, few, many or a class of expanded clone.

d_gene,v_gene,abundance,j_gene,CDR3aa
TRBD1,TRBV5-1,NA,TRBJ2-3,CASRPGQGAATSTDTQYF
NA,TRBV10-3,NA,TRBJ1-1,CAISQGRTEAFF
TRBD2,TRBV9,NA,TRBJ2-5,CASGLGRGGTQETQYF
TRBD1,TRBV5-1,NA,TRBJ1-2,CASSLSNRGDYGYTF
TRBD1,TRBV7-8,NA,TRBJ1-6,CASSSRQGASPLHF
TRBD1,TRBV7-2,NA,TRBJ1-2,CASSSKTGAAGGYGYTF
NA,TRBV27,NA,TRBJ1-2,CASSPRGSGGYTF
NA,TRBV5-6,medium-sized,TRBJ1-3,CASSSTGFIIYF
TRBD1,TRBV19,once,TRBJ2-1,CASSRDRAYNEQFF
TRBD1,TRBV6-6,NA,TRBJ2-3,CASRTGQGATDTQYF
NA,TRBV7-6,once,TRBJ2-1,CASSGHGQRNEQFF
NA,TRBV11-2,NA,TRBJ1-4,CASSLGAQGSEKLFF
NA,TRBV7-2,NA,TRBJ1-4,CASSSTGTTNEKLFF
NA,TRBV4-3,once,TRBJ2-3,CASSQVSSRATDTQYF
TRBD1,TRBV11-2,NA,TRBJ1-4,CASSKGTGVEKLFF
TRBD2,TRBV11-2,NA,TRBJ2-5,CASSLVGGTETQYF
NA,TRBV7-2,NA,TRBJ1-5,CASSPRASNQPQHF
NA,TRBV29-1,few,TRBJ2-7,CSVLGQHEQYF
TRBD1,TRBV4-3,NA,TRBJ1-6,CASSQEGTGNSPLHF
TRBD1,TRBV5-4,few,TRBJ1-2,CASSFYVSGQGSGYTF
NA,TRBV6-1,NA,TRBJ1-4,CASSRNEKLFF
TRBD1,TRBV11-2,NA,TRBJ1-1,CASSTLQGWPEAFF
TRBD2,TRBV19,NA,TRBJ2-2,CASSRTSGAETGELFF
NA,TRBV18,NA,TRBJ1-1,CASSPGGQTEAFF
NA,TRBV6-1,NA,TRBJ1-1,CASSEAWGQGRTEAFF
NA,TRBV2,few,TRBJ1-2,CASSVRNYGYTF
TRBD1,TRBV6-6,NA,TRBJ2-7,CASMGQGSYEQYF
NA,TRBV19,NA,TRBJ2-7,CASSIEVGQTYEQYF
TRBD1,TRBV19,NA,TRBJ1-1,CASTVTGGTEAFF
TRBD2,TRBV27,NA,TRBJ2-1,CATNFLGTSGVNEQFF
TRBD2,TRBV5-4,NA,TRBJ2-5,CASRGLAGGLETQYF
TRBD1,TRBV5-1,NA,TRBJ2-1,CASTLQGPGEYSSYNEQFF
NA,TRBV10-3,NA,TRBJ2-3,CAIKGESTDTQYF
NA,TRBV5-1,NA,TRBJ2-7,CASSLDRVGYEQYF
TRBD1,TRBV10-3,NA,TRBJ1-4,CASRDRGNEKLFF
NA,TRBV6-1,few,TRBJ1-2,CASSATGIWGYTF
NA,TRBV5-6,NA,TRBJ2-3,CASSFGLATDTQYF
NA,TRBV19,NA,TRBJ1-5,CASSIGGGGQPQHF
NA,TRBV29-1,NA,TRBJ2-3,CSVGQVTDTQYF
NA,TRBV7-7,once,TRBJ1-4,CASSPLAGEKLFF
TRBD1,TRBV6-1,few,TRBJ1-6,CASSDRQGNSPLHF
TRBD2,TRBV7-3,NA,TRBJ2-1,CASSSTPTSGGEQFF
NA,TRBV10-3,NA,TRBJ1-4,CAISRGGGLEKLFF
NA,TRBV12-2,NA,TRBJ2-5,CASRLALGGGAFETQYF
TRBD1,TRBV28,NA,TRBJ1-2,CASSLLTGGGYTF
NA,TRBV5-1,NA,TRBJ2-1,CASSLAGVWVNEQFF
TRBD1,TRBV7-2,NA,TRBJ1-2,CASSYTGVGGYTF
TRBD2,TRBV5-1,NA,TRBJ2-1,CASSLEESGVGSYNEQFF
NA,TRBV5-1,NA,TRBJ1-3,CASSPNMGGSGNTIYF
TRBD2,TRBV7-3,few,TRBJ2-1,CASSLMASGGASEQFF
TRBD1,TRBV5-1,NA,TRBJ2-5,CASSLGGRTGEETQYF
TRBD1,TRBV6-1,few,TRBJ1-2,CASSSTGGYYGYTF